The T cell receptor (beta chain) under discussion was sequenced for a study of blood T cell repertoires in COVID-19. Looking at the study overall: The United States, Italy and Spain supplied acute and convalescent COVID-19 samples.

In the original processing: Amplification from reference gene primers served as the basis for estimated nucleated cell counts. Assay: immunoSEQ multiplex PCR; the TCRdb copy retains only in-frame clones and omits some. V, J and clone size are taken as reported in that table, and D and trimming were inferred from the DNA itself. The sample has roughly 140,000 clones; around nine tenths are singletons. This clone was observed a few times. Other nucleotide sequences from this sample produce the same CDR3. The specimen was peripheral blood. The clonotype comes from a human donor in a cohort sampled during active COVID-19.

The CDR3 bases are TGTGCCAGCAGCCAAGATCGGCTAGCGGGGGACTACGAGCAGTACTTC. This encodes CASSQDRLAGDYEQYF. This chain joins TRBV4-2 and TRBJ2-7; 10 positions match TRBD2. This CDR3 is 16 amino acids long. V gave up 0 bases and J gave up 3 bases; unmatched junction bases: 5. The V gene's germline CDR1 is LGHNA and CDR2 YNFKEQ.